This T cell receptor (beta chain) was obtained from a study of Tregs in tolerant kidney transplant recipients. TCRdb keeps only in-frame clones here, not all; method: immunoSEQ multiplex PCR. With around 30,000 clones in the sample, the ten largest clones hold about 1.9%. The nonmyeloablative bone marrow transplants came from related graft donors, with transient mixed chimerism. The sequence came from a human patient who received a combined kidney and bone marrow transplant. Part of the T cell pool may stem from the graft donor. The sample here was CD4+ T cells from blood (PBMCs), taken 24 months after the transplant.

Incomplete CDR3 DNA: TGTGCCAGTAGTATAGCGCGTACAGCCACCGGGGAG. This translates into CASSIARTATGE. The entire CDR3 sequence reads CASSIARTATGELFF. The chain is built from TRBV19 and TRBJ2-2; D not certain. The CDR3 extends 3 residues past the end of the read, so its final part is completed from the germline J gene. The germline V gene has CDR1 LNHDA and CDR2 SQIVND (reference sequence). V lost 1 base and J 4 bases, leaving 10 bases between the germline ends. CDR3 length equals 15 residues.